These T cell receptor beta chains were read from a single sample in a study of blood T cell repertoires in COVID-19. The table came from immunoSEQ multiplex PCR; TCRdb's copy has only in-frame clones and leaves some out. Among about 15,000 clones listed, 88% were seen once. Sequencing was performed on peripheral blood. Source of these receptors: a human donor in a cohort sampled during active COVID-19. Each CDR3 is given with its conserved first and last residue. A D gene is named only where the DNA matches it firmly. Size tells how often a clone was seen (once, few, many) or the class of an expanded clone, and some rows leave it out.

>TRBJ2-5|NA|TRBV7-8|16|TRBD2
CASSDGTSGARGTQYF
TGTGCCAGCAGCGACGGGACTAGCGGGGCCCGGGGGACCCAGTACTTC
>TRBJ2-1|NA|TRBV19|16|NA
CASSIGGGYGYNEQFF
TGTGCCAGTAGTATAGGTGGGGGGTATGGCTACAATGAGCAGTTCTTC
>TRBJ2-7|NA|TRBV5-1|12|NA
CASSIRTDEQYF
TGCGCCAGCAGCATTAGGACAGACGAGCAGTACTTC
>TRBJ2-3|NA|TRBV7-9|15|TRBD2
CASTPPGLAANTQYF
TGTGCCAGCACCCCGCCGGGACTAGCGGCCAATACGCAGTATTTT
>TRBJ1-4|NA|TRBV3-1/TRBV3-2|17|TRBD1
CASSQAGTARFNEKLFF
TGTGCCAGCAGCCAAGCCGGGACAGCGCGGTTTAATGAAAAACTGTTTTTT
>TRBJ1-3|NA|TRBV12-5|14|NA
CASARSFEGNTIYF
TGTGCTAGTGCCCGGTCATTCGAGGGAAACACCATATATTTT
>TRBJ2-3|once|TRBV7-8|17|TRBD1
CASSLDRWTGFTDTQYF
TGTGCCAGCAGCTTAGATAGGTGGACAGGGTTTACAGATACGCAGTATTTT
>TRBJ2-5|NA|TRBV3-1/TRBV3-2|15|TRBD2
CASSQAHRTSQTQYF
TGTGCCAGCAGCCAAGCCCACCGGACTAGTCAGACCCAGTACTTC
>TRBJ2-7|NA|TRBV14|15|NA
CASSRETVSSYEQYF
TGTGCCAGCAGCCGAGAGACAGTCAGCTCCTACGAGCAGTACTTC
>TRBJ2-1|NA|TRBV7-2|12|NA
CASSPQTVWQFF
TGTGCCAGCAGCCCTCAAACGGTGTGGCAGTTCTTC
>TRBJ1-3|NA|TRBV5-5|14|NA
CASSSPVSGNTIYF
TGTGCCAGCAGCTCCCCGGTCTCTGGAAACACCATATATTTT
>TRBJ2-7|NA|TRBV11-3|15|TRBD2
CASSLEAGDSYEQYF
TGTGCCAGCAGCTTAGAAGCGGGAGACTCCTACGAGCAGTACTTC
>TRBJ2-3|once|TRBV27|14|TRBD2
CASNRLAGRDTQYF
TGTGCCAGCAATAGGTTAGCGGGGAGAGATACGCAGTATTTT
>TRBJ2-7|few|TRBV19|13|NA
CASSMANSYEQYF
TGTGCCAGTAGTATGGCCAACTCCTACGAGCAGTACTTC
>TRBJ2-1|NA|TRBV11-3|14|TRBD2
CASGSAGVENEQFF
TGTGCCAGCGGTTCGGCGGGAGTGGAAAATGAGCAGTTCTTC
>TRBJ1-2|NA|TRBV18|13|NA
CASSPAAAYGYTF
TGTGCCAGCTCACCGGCGGCAGCCTATGGCTACACCTTC
>TRBJ2-1|NA|TRBV29-1|16|TRBD2
CSVLGRGGLAGGEQFF
TGCAGCGTTTTGGGTAGGGGTGGACTAGCGGGAGGTGAGCAGTTCTTC
>TRBJ2-1|NA|TRBV5-4|16|TRBD2
CASSPPGAGGLNEQFF
TGTGCCAGCAGCCCACCGGGAGCGGGAGGTCTTAATGAGCAGTTCTTC
>TRBJ1-1|NA|TRBV6-5|14|NA
CASSYYGLINEAFF
TGTGCCAGCAGTTATTACGGACTCATAAATGAAGCTTTCTTT
>TRBJ1-2|NA|TRBV30|12|NA
CAWSDQGYGYTF
TGTGCCTGGAGTGACCAGGGGTATGGCTACACCTTC
>TRBJ2-3|NA|TRBV15|15|NA
CATSSGGAGADTQYF
TGTGCCACCAGCAGCGGCGGGGCGGGCGCAGATACGCAGTATTTT
>TRBJ2-5|NA|TRBV15|14|TRBD2
CATSPRAGGKAQYF
TGTGCCACCAGCCCGAGGGCGGGAGGGAAGGCTCAGTACTTC
>TRBJ2-5|medium-sized|TRBV11-2|15|TRBD2
CASSLGLAEKETQYF
TGTGCCAGCAGCTTAGGCCTAGCGGAAAAAGAGACCCAGTACTTC
>TRBJ2-3|few|TRBV11-2|14|TRBD1
CASSFRTGSDTQYF
TGTGCCAGCAGCTTTCGGACAGGGTCAGATACGCAGTATTTT
>TRBJ2-2|NA|TRBV19|18|TRBD2
CASSMPLIAGGVTGELFF
TGTGCCAGTAGTATGCCCCTTATAGCGGGAGGTGTCACCGGGGAGCTGTTTTTT
>TRBJ2-3|NA|TRBV18|13|NA
CASSSNRDDTQYF
TGTGCCAGCTCATCTAACAGGGACGATACGCAGTATTTT
>TRBJ2-1|NA|TRBV28|19|NA
CASSLTSGAGEWAMSGQFF
TGTGCCAGCAGTTTGACATCGGGTGCCGGGGAGTGGGCAATGTCGGGGCAGTTCTTC
>TRBJ2-6|NA|TRBV7-6|16|NA
CASSPRPGDGANVLTF
TGTGCCAGCAGCCCCCGTCCAGGGGACGGGGCCAACGTCCTGACTTTC
>TRBJ2-7|NA|TRBV6-5|12|NA
CASSTGMLEQYF
TGTGCCAGCAGCACCGGGATGCTCGAGCAGTACTTC
>TRBJ2-1|NA|TRBV12-3/TRBV12-4|13|TRBD1
CASRTTGGNEQFF
TGTGCCAGCAGAACAACAGGGGGGAATGAGCAGTTCTTC
>TRBJ1-1|NA|TRBV5-1|12|NA
CASSSTLGHSFF
TGCGCCAGCAGCTCTACTCTCGGTCACTCTTTCTTT
>TRBJ2-1|NA|TRBV28|20|TRBD2
CATTGSSGRSGELSYNEQFF
TGTGCCACCACCGGGAGTAGCGGGAGAAGCGGGGAGTTATCCTACAATGAGCAGTTCTTC
>TRBJ2-6|few|TRBV5-1|15|NA
CASSQTGSGANVLTF
TGCGCCAGCAGCCAAACAGGGAGTGGGGCCAACGTCCTGACTTTC